Listed below are T cell receptor beta chains from one sample, sequenced in a study of blood T cell repertoires in COVID-19. Only in-frame clones appear in the TCRdb table, and some are missing; sequencing was by immunoSEQ multiplex PCR. The sample includes about 370,000 clones, approximately 88% of them seen just once. Sequencing input: peripheral blood. All receptors derive from a woman aged 25 to 39 with COVID-19, enrolled during active disease. Each CDR3 is given with its conserved first and last residue. A D gene is named only where the DNA matches it firmly. Only some rows state a clone size, as once, few, many or a class for expanded clones.

TRBV7-2,TRBJ2-1,TRBD2,.,TGTGCCAGCGGTAGAACTAGCGGGAGTAGTGATGAGCAGTTCTTC,CASGRTSGSSDEQFF
TRBV6-2/TRBV6-3,TRBJ2-5,TRBD2,.,TGTGCCAGCAGCTATAGCGGGGGAGGTTCGGCCCAGTACTTC,CASSYSGGGSAQYF
TRBV24-1,TRBJ2-1,TRBD1,.,TGTGCCACCAGTGATCCCGGGACAGGGTGGAATGAGCAGTTCTTC,CATSDPGTGWNEQFF
TRBV24-1,TRBJ2-1,TRBD1,once,TGTGCCACCAGTGAGCTAGGACAGGGGGCTCGGAATGAGCAGTTCTTC,CATSELGQGARNEQFF
TRBV7-2,TRBJ2-3,TRBD2,once,TGTGCCAGCAGCTTAGAACTAGCGGGGGCCGGGGGTACGCAGTATTTT,CASSLELAGAGGTQYF
TRBV28,TRBJ1-5,.,.,TGTGCCAGCAGTTTATTCGGGGTCTTCAATCAGCCCCAGCATTTT,CASSLFGVFNQPQHF
TRBV27,TRBJ2-3,.,.,TGTGCCAGCAAGGGGGGGGGACCTGTAGATACGCAGTATTTT,CASKGGGPVDTQYF
TRBV12-3/TRBV12-4,TRBJ1-6,.,.,TGTGCCACCACCGGTGGTAGTACCCTCCACTTT,CATTGGSTLHF
TRBV7-9,TRBJ2-5,TRBD1,.,TGTGCCAGCAGCAACCGGGACAGGTGGGGCGGGGAGACCCAGTACTTC,CASSNRDRWGGETQYF
TRBV6-6,TRBJ1-6,.,few,TGTGCCAGCAGTCCCACACTAACCGGAAGCTCCTATAATTCACCCCTCCACTTT,CASSPTLTGSSYNSPLHF
TRBV10-3,TRBJ2-5,TRBD1,.,TGTGCCATCAGCTCGGACAGGGAAGGGGAGACCCAGTACTTC,CAISSDREGETQYF
TRBV5-8,TRBJ1-2,.,.,TGTGCCAGCAGCTTTCCCCCTCGGAGGGACTATGGCTACACCTTC,CASSFPPRRDYGYTF
TRBV24-1,TRBJ2-5,.,.,TGTGCCACCAGTGATCCGGAGGGGACCCAGTACTTC,CATSDPEGTQYF
TRBV27,TRBJ2-5,.,.,TGTGCCAGCAGTTTATCTTGGGACACAGTCGGCCAAGAGACCCAGTACTTC,CASSLSWDTVGQETQYF
TRBV5-1,TRBJ1-2,TRBD1,.,TGCGCCAGCAGCTCCCGGACAGGATGGACGTCCGGAACCCCCCCTAACTATGGCTACACCTTC,CASSSRTGWTSGTPPNYGYTF
TRBV4-1,TRBJ2-7,TRBD1,.,TGCGCCAGCAGCCACCCCCGGGGACAGGACTCCTACGAGCAGTACTTC,CASSHPRGQDSYEQYF
TRBV20-1,TRBJ1-5,.,.,TGCAGTGCTAGTTTAGGGGATAATCAGCCCCAGCATTTT,CSASLGDNQPQHF
TRBV4-3,TRBJ1-1,TRBD1,once,TGCGCCAGCCGCCCGGGACAGGGCCAAGCTTTCTTT,CASRPGQGQAFF
TRBV3-1/TRBV3-2,TRBJ2-3,.,once,TGTGCCAGCAGCTCCATTGGCGGGAGCACAGATACGCAGTATTTT,CASSSIGGSTDTQYF
TRBV4-3,TRBJ1-2,TRBD1,once,TGCGCCAGCAGCCAACACACAGGGGTGGACGACTATGGCTACACCTTC,CASSQHTGVDDYGYTF
TRBV30,TRBJ2-2,.,.,TGTGCCTGGAGGGAGGAGGGCGGCACCGGGGAGCTGTTTTTT,CAWREEGGTGELFF
TRBV2,TRBJ1-3,TRBD1,.,TGTGCCAGCAGTCGGGACAGGAGCTCTGGAAACACCATATATTTT,CASSRDRSSGNTIYF
TRBV27,TRBJ1-2,TRBD1,.,TGTGCCAGCAGTTTGGGACAGGGGGACTATGGCTACACCTTC,CASSLGQGDYGYTF
TRBV24-1,TRBJ1-2,TRBD1,.,TGTGCCACCAGTGACCCCAGGACAGGAACCTATGGCTACACCTTC,CATSDPRTGTYGYTF
TRBV20-1,TRBJ2-1,.,.,TGCAGTGCTAGTGAGACAGGATACAATGAGCAGTTCTTC,CSASETGYNEQFF
TRBV10-3,TRBJ1-5,TRBD1,.,TGTGCCATCAGTGACAACCGGGACAGGCAGCCCCAGCATTTT,CAISDNRDRQPQHF
TRBV4-2,TRBJ2-3,.,.,TGTGCCAGCAGCCCCTTAATATCGGGGTTCACAGATACGCAGTATTTT,CASSPLISGFTDTQYF
TRBV5-6,TRBJ1-2,TRBD1,once,TGTGCCAGCAGCTTGTGGGACAGGGGGAAGGATGGCTACACCTTC,CASSLWDRGKDGYTF
TRBV3-1/TRBV3-2,TRBJ2-1,.,.,TGTGCCAGCCGTTGCGGACAGCAATACAATGAGCAGTTCTTC,CASRCGQQYNEQFF
TRBV5-8,TRBJ1-5,TRBD1,.,TGTGCCAGCAGCTCGACAGGGGGCTCCTATCAGCCCCAGCATTTT,CASSSTGGSYQPQHF
TRBV15,TRBJ1-5,TRBD1,.,TGTGCCACCAGCAGAGATCGGGACAGGGAGCAGCCCCAGCATTTT,CATSRDRDREQPQHF
TRBV6-2/TRBV6-3,TRBJ2-7,.,.,TGTGCCAGCAGTTACTCTAACAGGGTGATATTCTACGAGCAGTACTTC,CASSYSNRVIFYEQYF
TRBV6-5,TRBJ1-1,.,.,TGTGCCAGCAGTCCCGGGGTTCAAGGGTATACTGAAGCTTTCTTT,CASSPGVQGYTEAFF
TRBV2,TRBJ1-2,TRBD1,.,TGTGCCAGCAGTGAAGGACAGGGTATAATCTATGGCTACACCTTC,CASSEGQGIIYGYTF
TRBV4-3,TRBJ2-7,TRBD1,few,TGCGCCAGCAGCCAATCCATAACCCGGGACAGATCCTACGAGCAGTACTTC,CASSQSITRDRSYEQYF
TRBV5-8,TRBJ2-5,TRBD1,few,TGTGCCAGCAGCTTGGGGACCGGGACAGAGGAGACCCAGTACTTC,CASSLGTGTEETQYF
TRBV4-3,TRBJ1-3,.,.,TGCGCCAGCAGCCAAGATATCAGGGTGACATTGGCAAACACCATATATTTT,CASSQDIRVTLANTIYF
TRBV12-5,TRBJ2-3,.,.,TGTGCTAGTGGTGGTGACAGACCTAGCACAGATACGCAGTATTTT,CASGGDRPSTDTQYF
TRBV19,TRBJ1-5,.,.,TGTGCCAGTAGGGACAGAGCCAATCAGCCCCAGCATTTT,CASRDRANQPQHF
TRBV30,TRBJ1-6,TRBD1,.,TGTGCCTGGAGTGACCCGAGACAGGGGAGAAATTCACCCCTCCACTTT,CAWSDPRQGRNSPLHF
TRBV7-2,TRBJ2-1,.,.,TGTGCCAGCAGCCCCTTGGGGGGGCCCAACAATGAGCAGTTCTTC,CASSPLGGPNNEQFF
TRBV19,TRBJ2-5,.,.,TGTGCCAGTAGTATAGGAGGCGGGGAGACCCAGTACTTC,CASSIGGGETQYF
TRBV28,TRBJ1-2,.,.,TGTGCCAGCAGTCCCTATTCGCGAGGCTACACCTTC,CASSPYSRGYTF
TRBV2,TRBJ1-1,TRBD1,.,TGTTTAGGCAGGGGGCGCATGGGCACTGAAGCTTTCTTT,CLGRGRMGTEAFF
TRBV30,TRBJ2-1,TRBD2,.,TGTGCCTGGAGTCGGACTAGCGGGATAGGTAATGAGCAGTTCTTC,CAWSRTSGIGNEQFF
TRBV18,TRBJ2-2,TRBD2,.,TGTGCCAGCTCCCCTTCGACTAGCGGGAACACCGGGGAGCTGTTTTTT,CASSPSTSGNTGELFF
TRBV6-5,TRBJ1-6,.,.,TGTGCCAGCAACCAGGGATCTTATAATTCACCCCTCCACTTT,CASNQGSYNSPLHF
TRBV7-2,TRBJ1-1,.,once,TGTGCCAGCAGCTTATCGGGGTGGAACACTGAAGCTTTCTTT,CASSLSGWNTEAFF
TRBV29-1,TRBJ1-1,.,.,TGCAGCGTTGGCAGGGACACTGAAGCTTTCTTT,CSVGRDTEAFF
TRBV5-1,TRBJ1-2,.,.,TGCGCCAGCACCCTCGAGGGCTACACCTTC,CASTLEGYTF
TRBV30,TRBJ2-1,.,.,TGTGCCTGGAATCAGCGGAGGCCAAATGAGCAGTTCTTC,CAWNQRRPNEQFF
TRBV15,TRBJ2-7,TRBD1,.,TGTGCCACCAGCGGGGACAGGGAGCGTGACGAGCAGTACTTC,CATSGDRERDEQYF
TRBV2,TRBJ2-7,TRBD1,once,TGTGCCAGCAGCCTTACCGACCGGGACAGAGGACCCTACGAGCAGTACTTC,CASSLTDRDRGPYEQYF